These T cell receptor beta chains were read from a single sample in a study of blood T cell repertoires in COVID-19. This table comes from immunoSEQ multiplex PCR, and its TCRdb copy is limited to in-frame clones, with some not included. This table holds 95,000 to 150,000 clones, 85% found once. Source material: peripheral blood. Every receptor here comes from an elderly woman with acute or convalescent COVID-19. The CDR3 runs from the conserved cysteine through the conserved F or W. Fields, in order: V gene, CDR3 length, D gene, J gene, clone size, CDR3 DNA, CDR3 protein. D genes are given only for firm matches. Clone size, where shown, is once, few, many, or a class for clones that have expanded.

V: TRBV29-1
length: 17
D: TRBD1
J: TRBJ1-2
size: .
DNA: TGCAGCGTTGAAAAGGTTCAGCGGACAGGAGAGAACTATGGCTACACCTTC
CDR3: CSVEKVQRTGENYGYTF

V: TRBV2
length: 16
D: .
J: TRBJ1-2
size: .
DNA: TGTGCCAGCAGTGAAGCGCCCTTCGCCGGGGTCTATGGCTACACCTTC
CDR3: CASSEAPFAGVYGYTF

V: TRBV3-1/TRBV3-2
length: 19
D: TRBD2
J: TRBJ2-2
size: .
DNA: TGTGCCAGCAGCCAAGACCCGAGACTAGCGGGGGGCCAGACCGGGGAGCTGTTTTTT
CDR3: CASSQDPRLAGGQTGELFF

V: TRBV5-4
length: 16
D: TRBD2
J: TRBJ2-7
size: .
DNA: TGTGCCAGCAGCTTCCGACTAGCGGGGGGGATAGACGAGCAGTACTTC
CDR3: CASSFRLAGGIDEQYF

V: TRBV5-1
length: 14
D: TRBD1
J: TRBJ1-1
size: few
DNA: TGCGCCAGCAGCGTAGGGGGCGGGAACACTGAAGCTTTCTTT
CDR3: CASSVGGGNTEAFF

V: TRBV19
length: 13
D: TRBD2
J: TRBJ2-5
size: .
DNA: TGTGCCAGTAGATTGGCTAGCGGGGGCCGGCAGTACTTC
CDR3: CASRLASGGRQYF

V: TRBV19
length: 14
D: .
J: TRBJ2-7
size: .
DNA: TGTGCCAGTAGTATAGGGGGCGGGATCCACGAGCAGTACTTC
CDR3: CASSIGGGIHEQYF

V: TRBV7-2
length: 15
D: .
J: TRBJ1-1
size: .
DNA: TGTGCCAGCAGCTTAGTCGGCAGGGTGAACACTGAAGCTTTCTTT
CDR3: CASSLVGRVNTEAFF

V: TRBV3-1/TRBV3-2
length: 14
D: .
J: TRBJ1-1
size: once
DNA: TGTGCCAGCAGCCCTCAAAGACAGGCAGCTGAAGCTTTCTTT
CDR3: CASSPQRQAAEAFF

V: TRBV7-9
length: 14
D: TRBD1
J: TRBJ1-2
size: .
DNA: TGTGCCAGCAGCCCCGGACAGGGGATGGGGGGCTACACCTTC
CDR3: CASSPGQGMGGYTF

V: TRBV25-1
length: 16
D: .
J: TRBJ1-3
size: .
DNA: TGTGCCAGCTCCCCTTCCGACAGACCCTCTGGAAACACCATATATTTT
CDR3: CASSPSDRPSGNTIYF

V: TRBV19
length: 11
D: TRBD1
J: TRBJ1-2
size: .
DNA: TGTGCCAGCGGACAGGGCTATGGCTACACCTTC
CDR3: CASGQGYGYTF

V: TRBV5-1
length: 13
D: TRBD1
J: TRBJ1-1
size: .
DNA: TGCGCCAGCAGCCCAGCCGGGACAGGGGACGCTTTCTTT
CDR3: CASSPAGTGDAFF

V: TRBV2
length: 13
D: .
J: TRBJ1-1
size: .
DNA: TGTGCCAGCAGTGAAGAGGGGGGGACTGAAGCTTTCTTT
CDR3: CASSEEGGTEAFF